The rows below give T cell receptor beta chains drawn from one sample of a study of PD-1 blockade in classical Hodgkin lymphoma. Measured with immunoSEQ multiplex PCR; TCRdb has only the in-frame clones, and not every one. The sample consists of approximately 51,000 clones, 73% of them appearing once. This material consisted of peripheral blood mononuclear cells (PBMCs), taken before the second cycle of nivolumab. Every receptor here comes from a human donor with classical Hodgkin lymphoma. Each CDR3 is given with its conserved first and last residue. The D gene is left open where the match is weak. Expanded clones are given a class, and other clones once, few, many or no size at all.

-,TRBV6-5,TRBD2,TRBJ2-7,CASSYSGTSGTYEQYF,TGTGCCAGCAGTTACTCCGGGACTAGCGGAACCTACGAGCAGTACTTC
few,TRBV7-2,TRBD1,TRBJ1-5,CASSLARRGHHQPQHF,TGTGCCAGCAGCTTAGCGCGCAGGGGGCATCATCAGCCCCAGCATTTT
few,TRBV20-1,-,TRBJ2-5,CSAGLGGQYF,TGCAGTGCGGGCCTTGGGGGCCAGTACTTC
-,TRBV19,-,TRBJ1-1,CASSIDKVGPANTEAFF,TGTGCCAGTAGTATAGATAAGGTGGGGCCAGCGAACACTGAAGCTTTCTTT
-,TRBV7-2,TRBD2,TRBJ2-7,CASGASSGSSYEQYF,TGTGCCAGCGGCGCCAGCAGCGGGAGCTCCTACGAGCAGTACTTC
-,TRBV5-1,-,TRBJ1-5,CTSSLWEGQPQHF,TGCACCAGCAGCTTGTGGGAGGGTCAGCCCCAGCATTTT
few,TRBV19,-,TRBJ1-5,CASRGSGPNNQPQHF,TGTGCCAGTAGGGGGTCGGGGCCAAACAATCAGCCCCAGCATTTT
-,TRBV28,-,TRBJ1-4,CASREGDRRNEKLFF,TGTGCCAGTCGAGAGGGAGACAGGCGTAATGAAAAACTGTTTTTT
-,TRBV30,-,TRBJ2-5,CACNRAGETQYF,TGTGCCTGCAACAGGGCAGGAGAGACCCAGTACTTC
-,TRBV7-8,-,TRBJ2-5,CASSSTETNGETQYF,TGTGCCAGCAGCTCGACCGAGACCAACGGGGAGACCCAGTACTTC
-,TRBV11-2,-,TRBJ2-1,CASSLGPGRQFF,TGTGCCAGCAGCTTAGGTCCAGGGCGGCAGTTCTTC
once,TRBV7-2,-,TRBJ2-3,CASSSLGGTQYF,TGTGCCAGCAGCTCTCTAGGAGGTACGCAGTATTTT
-,TRBV27,-,TRBJ1-1,CASSLQSWISTEAFF,TGTGCCAGCAGTTTACAGTCGTGGATATCAACTGAAGCTTTCTTT
-,TRBV25-1,TRBD1,TRBJ1-1,CASSEEGALFGAEAFF,TGTGCCAGCAGTGAAGAGGGGGCCCTCTTTGGGGCTGAAGCTTTCTTT
-,TRBV2,-,TRBJ1-6,CASSEPAESPLHF,TGTGCCAGCAGTGAACCGGCAGAGTCACCCCTCCACTTT
-,TRBV5-1,-,TRBJ1-3,CASSAGLSSGNTIYF,TGCGCCAGCAGCGCGGGTCTCAGCTCTGGAAACACCATATATTTT
-,TRBV7-3,-,TRBJ2-3,CASSSPPRTDTQYF,TGTGCCAGCAGCTCCCCGCCCCGCACAGATACGCAGTATTTT
-,TRBV7-2,-,TRBJ1-5,CASSLARRQPQHF,TGTGCCAGCAGCTTAGCGCGGAGACAGCCCCAGCATTTT
-,TRBV11-2,TRBD2,TRBJ2-1,CASSLIGGRVVNEQFF,TGTGCCAGCAGCTTAATCGGCGGGAGGGTTGTCAATGAGCAGTTCTTC
-,TRBV7-9,TRBD1,TRBJ2-2,CASSLDRVSTGELFF,TGTGCCAGCAGCTTGGACAGGGTCTCAACCGGGGAGCTGTTTTTT
-,TRBV7-8,-,TRBJ2-7,CASSLTLGGSYEQYF,TGTGCCAGCAGCTTAACACTTGGGGGCTCCTACGAGCAGTACTTC
-,TRBV6-5,-,TRBJ1-1,CASSYYGSQEAFF,TGTGCCAGCAGTTACTATGGCAGTCAAGAAGCTTTCTTT
-,TRBV30,TRBD1,TRBJ1-1,CACPGQGQGSEAFF,TGTGCCTGCCCCGGGCAGGGACAGGGAAGTGAAGCTTTCTTT
-,TRBV7-9,TRBD2,TRBJ2-7,CASSLRGLADGGGFYEQYF,TGTGCCAGCAGCTTACGGGGACTAGCTGACGGTGGAGGGTTCTACGAGCAGTACTTC
once,TRBV29-1,-,TRBJ2-1,CSVGKRLGTPYNEQFF,TGCAGCGTGGGGAAGCGGTTGGGGACACCCTACAATGAGCAGTTCTTC
-,TRBV28,-,TRBJ1-5,CASSPPRGASQPQHF,TGTGCCAGCAGTCCGCCCCGGGGGGCAAGTCAGCCCCAGCATTTT
-,TRBV10-3,TRBD1,TRBJ2-7,CAISGRTGGPYEQYF,TGTGCCATCAGTGGTAGGACAGGGGGCCCCTACGAGCAGTACTTC
-,TRBV6-6,-,TRBJ1-2,CASSSWVDYTF,TGTGCCAGCAGTTCGTGGGTTGACTACACCTTC
-,TRBV14,-,TRBJ1-1,CASSQVFWRGPNTEAFF,TGTGCCAGCAGCCAAGTTTTCTGGCGAGGACCGAACACTGAAGCTTTCTTT
-,TRBV5-6,-,TRBJ2-3,CASSLRTSSTDTQYF,TGTGCCAGCAGCCTTAGGACAAGTAGCACAGATACGCAGTATTTT
-,TRBV6-5,TRBD1,TRBJ2-7,CASSSDRAYEQYF,TGTGCCAGCAGTTCGGACAGGGCCTACGAGCAGTACTTC
-,TRBV19,TRBD2,TRBJ2-7,CASSPRPTSDYEQYF,TGTGCCAGTAGCCCCCGGCCGACTAGCGATTACGAGCAGTACTTC
-,TRBV9,TRBD1,TRBJ1-2,CASSAGTGDSSIYGYTF,TGTGCCAGCAGCGCAGGGACAGGGGATTCTTCGATCTATGGCTACACCTTC
many,TRBV6-6,-,TRBJ2-7,CASSYSTQVSYEQYF,TGTGCCAGCAGTTACTCTACCCAGGTCTCCTACGAGCAGTACTTC
-,TRBV6-4,TRBD1,TRBJ2-3,CASSRLGQGRGSDTQYF,TGTGCCAGCAGCCGTCTGGGACAGGGAAGGGGGTCAGATACGCAGTATTTT
-,TRBV19,TRBD1,TRBJ2-3,CASSIEGGSWRGTGTDTQYF,TGTGCCAGTAGTATAGAAGGGGGATCTTGGAGAGGGACAGGGACAGATACGCAGTATTTT
-,TRBV6-6,TRBD2,TRBJ2-3,CASTPSGRTDTQYF,TGTGCCAGCACCCCTAGCGGGCGCACAGATACGCAGTATTTT
-,TRBV9,-,TRBJ2-3,CASSVATDTQYF,TGTGCCAGCAGCGTAGCTACAGATACGCAGTATTTT
-,TRBV7-9,TRBD1,TRBJ2-3,CASSLPLGQGTDTQYF,TGTGCCAGCAGCTTACCCCTAGGACAGGGAACAGATACGCAGTATTTT
few,TRBV6-6,TRBD1,TRBJ1-2,CASSYRQGDYGYTF,TGTGCCAGCAGTTACAGGCAGGGGGACTATGGCTACACCTTC
-,TRBV6-1,-,TRBJ1-6,CASSQGHLSNSPLHF,TGTGCCAGCAGTCAAGGACACCTCTCCAATTCACCCCTCCACTTT
-,TRBV30,TRBD1,TRBJ2-7,CAWSAAGGAYEQYF,TGTGCCTGGAGTGCGGCAGGGGGCGCCTACGAGCAGTACTTC
few,TRBV12-5,TRBD2,TRBJ2-1,CASGLGLARGNEQFF,TGTGCTAGTGGTTTGGGACTAGCTCGGGGCAATGAGCAGTTCTTC
-,TRBV9,-,TRBJ1-1,CASSVVGQAMNTEAFF,TGTGCCAGCAGCGTAGTTGGGCAGGCCATGAACACTGAAGCTTTCTTT
-,TRBV6-1,TRBD1,TRBJ2-4,CASSDFQGGRGNIQYF,TGTGCCAGCAGTGACTTTCAAGGGGGCCGGGGAAACATTCAGTACTTC